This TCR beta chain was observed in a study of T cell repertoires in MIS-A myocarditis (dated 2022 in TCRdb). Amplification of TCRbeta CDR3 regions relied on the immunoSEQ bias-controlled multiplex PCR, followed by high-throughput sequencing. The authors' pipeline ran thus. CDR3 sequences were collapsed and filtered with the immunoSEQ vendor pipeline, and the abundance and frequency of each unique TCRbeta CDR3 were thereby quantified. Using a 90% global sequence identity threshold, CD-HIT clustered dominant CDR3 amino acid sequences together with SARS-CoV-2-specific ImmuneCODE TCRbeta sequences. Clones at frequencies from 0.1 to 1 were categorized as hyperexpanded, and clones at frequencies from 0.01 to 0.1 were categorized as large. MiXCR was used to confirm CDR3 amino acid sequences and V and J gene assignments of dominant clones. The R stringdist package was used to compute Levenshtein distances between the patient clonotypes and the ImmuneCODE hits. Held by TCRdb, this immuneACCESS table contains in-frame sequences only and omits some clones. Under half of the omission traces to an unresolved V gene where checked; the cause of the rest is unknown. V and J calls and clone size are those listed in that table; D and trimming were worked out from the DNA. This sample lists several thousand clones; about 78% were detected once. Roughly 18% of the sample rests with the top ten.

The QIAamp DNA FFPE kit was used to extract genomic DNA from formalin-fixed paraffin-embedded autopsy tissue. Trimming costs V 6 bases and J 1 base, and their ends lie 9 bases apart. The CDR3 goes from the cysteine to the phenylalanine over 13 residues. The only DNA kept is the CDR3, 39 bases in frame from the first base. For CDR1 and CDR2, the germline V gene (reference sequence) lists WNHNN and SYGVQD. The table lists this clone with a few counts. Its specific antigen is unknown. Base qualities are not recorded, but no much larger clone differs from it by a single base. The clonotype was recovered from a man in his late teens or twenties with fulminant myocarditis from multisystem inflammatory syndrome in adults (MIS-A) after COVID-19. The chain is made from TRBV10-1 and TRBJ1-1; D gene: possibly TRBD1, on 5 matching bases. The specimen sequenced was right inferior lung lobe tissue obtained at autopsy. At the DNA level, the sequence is TGCGCCAGCAGGGCCGGACAGAACACTGAAGCTTTCTTT. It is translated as CASRAGQNTEAFF.